This T cell receptor (beta chain) was documented in a study of shared clonotypes between healthy human individuals. About the study: The study enrolled a couple of women and a few men aged 18 to 49. Findings and limits, study-wide: Non-shared clonotypes showed lower generation probabilities than clonotypes common to all four donors. Clonotype sharing among donors likely depends on sequencing depth.

Comment on this clone: No antigen is known for it.

Naive-designated CD8 cells lacked CD45RO, were positively enriched for CCR7, and omitted terminally differentiated effector memory CD45RA+ cells. The CDR3 sequence is 15 residues long. Germline assignment: CDR1 LGHNA and CDR2 YSLEER. V trimming: 3 bases; J trimming: 3 bases; junction bases outside the gene matches: 4. Repertoires were generated with immunoSEQ multiplex PCR, while TCRdb's copy carries only in-frame clones and drops some. The sample holds under 1 million clones, about 96% seen once. V is TRBV4-3 and J is TRBJ2-7; 11 nucleotides agree with TRBD2. The sample comprised naive CD8+ T cells sorted from blood. This sequence originates from a young man in good health. CDR3 region: CASSQGTSGNYEQYF. The CDR3, as DNA: TGCGCCAGCAGCCAGGGGACTAGCGGAAACTACGAGCAGTACTTC.